This TCR beta chain is drawn from a study of technical replicates of blood from four donors. Sequenced by immunoSEQ multiplex PCR; TCRdb stores in-frame clones only, minus some. The repertoire consists of 55,000 to 75,000 clones, with around 91% occurring once and the leading ten covering about 4.3%. Sequencing used PBMCs. The clonotype originates from a human donor in good health. Some clones in this sample may be carry-over from other donors' samples.

The CDR3: CASSEWGQTTEAFF. DNA of the CDR3: TGTGCCAGCAGTGAATGGGGGCAAACCACTGAAGCTTTCTTT. This rearrangement joins TRBV6-1 to TRBJ1-1; perhaps TRBD1 as D (6 bases). V shed 2 bases and J shed 4 bases, with 11 bases lying between them. Germline CDR1 and CDR2: MNHNS and SASEGT. The CDR3 loop spans 14 amino acids.